This is a list of T cell receptor beta chains from one sample in a study of T-cell memory formation after mild COVID-19. TCRdb passed the 5' RACE reads through MiXCR, listing each CDR3 protein once. The table records 450,000 or so distinct CDR3 sequences, roughly 23% of them present only once. The specimen was PBMCs or a T cell subset sorted from them (not recorded which). The receptors were gathered from an adult woman who had mild COVID-19 (a few samples of this study predate the infection). Cell type and time point are not known. CDR3s include the opening cysteine and the closing phenylalanine or tryptophan. A D gene is named only where the DNA matches it firmly. A clone size is listed for some rows: how often the clone was seen (once, few, many), or a class if it is expanded.

CDR3 protein | CDR3 DNA | D gene | V gene | clone size | J gene
CASSSEGVVYGYTF | TGTGCCAGCAGTTCCGAAGGGGTCGTATATGGCTACACCTTC | - | TRBV12-3/TRBV12-4 | - | TRBJ1-2
CASSPITGVGTEAFF | TGTGCCAGCAGTCCGATAACAGGGGTCGGGACTGAAGCTTTCTTT | TRBD1 | TRBV12-3/TRBV12-4 | - | TRBJ1-1
CASSSGTGIYEQYF | TGCGCCAGCAGCTCCGGGACAGGGATCTACGAGCAGTACTTC | TRBD1 | TRBV5-1 | many | TRBJ2-7
CASSQDLGGNEKLFF | TGCGCCAGCAGCCAAGATTTAGGGGGTAATGAAAAACTGTTTTTT | - | TRBV4-3 | few | TRBJ1-4
CASRRAGVEEQFF | TGTGCCAGTAGACGAGCGGGAGTGGAAGAGCAGTTCTTC | TRBD2 | TRBV6-5 | - | TRBJ2-1
CASSWTGESYEQYF | TGCGCCAGCAGCTGGACAGGGGAGTCCTACGAGCAGTACTTC | TRBD1 | TRBV5-1 | - | TRBJ2-7
CASTSSRDSNYGYTF | TGTGCCAGCACCTCCTCCCGGGACAGCAACTATGGCTACACCTTC | TRBD1 | TRBV2 | few | TRBJ1-2
CASRHTDTQYF | TGCGCCAGCCGCCACACAGATACGCAGTATTTT | - | TRBV5-1 | few | TRBJ2-3
CASSLGETGFAHLRGYTF | TGTGCCAGCAGCTTAGGGGAGACAGGGTTTGCGCACCTGAGAGGCTACACCTTC | TRBD1 | TRBV7-8 | many | TRBJ1-2
CASSLEGPATEAFF | TGCGCCAGCAGCTTGGAAGGGCCGGCAACTGAAGCTTTCTTT | - | TRBV5-1 | - | TRBJ1-1
CSAPPGGQYSNQPQHF | TGCAGTGCCCCACCGGGGGGCCAATATAGCAATCAGCCCCAGCATTTT | - | TRBV20-1 | few | TRBJ1-5
CSARDPLASSYNEQFF | TGCAGTGCTAGAGATCCACTAGCGAGCTCCTACAATGAGCAGTTCTTC | TRBD2 | TRBV20-1 | few | TRBJ2-1
CASSPSRRVGKDTQYF | TGTGCCAGCAGCCCCTCCCGGCGGGTTGGTAAAGATACGCAGTATTTT | - | TRBV7-2 | few | TRBJ2-3
CASSHLAGGEGNEQFF | TGTGCCAGCAGCCATTTGGCGGGAGGAGAGGGCAATGAGCAGTTCTTC | TRBD2 | TRBV14 | - | TRBJ2-1
CASSFSVVGADEQYF | TGTGCCAGCAGCTTTAGCGTAGTAGGGGCGGACGAGCAGTACTTC | - | TRBV11-2 | - | TRBJ2-7
CASKGTNSKYEQYF | TGTGCCAGTAAAGGGACCAATTCAAAGTACGAGCAGTACTTC | - | TRBV19 | few | TRBJ2-7
CASSLELAEPYEQYF | TGCGCCAGCAGCTTGGAACTAGCGGAGCCCTACGAGCAGTACTTC | TRBD2 | TRBV5-1 | many | TRBJ2-7
CASSGGSSDHEQYF | TGTGCCAGCAGCGGAGGTTCTAGCGACCACGAGCAGTACTTC | - | TRBV9 | - | TRBJ2-7
CASSSTGDGEKLFF | TGTGCCAGCAGTAGTACAGGGGACGGTGAAAAACTGTTTTTT | TRBD1 | TRBV12-3/TRBV12-4 | few | TRBJ1-4
CASGGQGYSPLHF | TGTGCCAGCGGAGGACAGGGGTATTCACCCCTCCACTTT | TRBD1 | TRBV6-5 | - | TRBJ1-6
CASSLTPGPPSDTQYF | TGTGCCAGCAGCTTAACGCCGGGACCCCCCTCAGATACGCAGTATTTT | - | TRBV7-3 | many | TRBJ2-3
CASLLGLAGTYEQYF | TGTGCCAGCCTTCTTGGACTAGCGGGGACCTACGAGCAGTACTTC | TRBD2 | TRBV6-1 | - | TRBJ2-7
CASSVAGSFHNEQFF | TGTGCCAGCAGTGTAGCGGGAAGCTTTCACAATGAGCAGTTCTTC | TRBD2 | TRBV25-1 | - | TRBJ2-1
CASSSYSGLNQPQHF | TGTGCCAGCAGTTCCTACTCCGGACTAAATCAGCCCCAGCATTTT | - | TRBV6-2/TRBV6-3 | few | TRBJ1-5
CASSYGTGSTEAFF | TGTGCCAGCAGTTACGGGACAGGGTCCACTGAAGCTTTCTTT | TRBD1 | TRBV6-5 | few | TRBJ1-1
CASSLGLANNNEQFF | TGTGCTAGCAGCTTAGGTCTAGCGAACAACAATGAGCAGTTCTTC | - | TRBV7-7 | few | TRBJ2-1
CAISVWRDNEQFF | TGTGCCATCAGTGTGTGGCGGGACAATGAGCAGTTCTTC | - | TRBV10-3 | - | TRBJ2-1
CASSAGTSGYEQYF | TGTGCCAGCAGCGCCGGGACTAGCGGATACGAGCAGTACTTC | TRBD2 | TRBV9 | many | TRBJ2-7
CSASSRRGHYEQYF | TGCAGTGCTAGTTCCCGCAGGGGGCACTACGAGCAGTACTTC | TRBD1 | TRBV20-1 | - | TRBJ2-7
CASSSRDRVFKFRRGSMNTEAFF | TGTGCCAGCAGTTCCCGGGACAGGGTTTTTAAGTTCAGGAGGGGTTCAATGAACACTGAAGCTTTCTTT | TRBD1 | TRBV27 | - | TRBJ1-1
CASSLSRNSPLHF | TGTGCCAGCAGTTTATCGCGCAATTCACCCCTCCACTTT | - | TRBV12-3/TRBV12-4 | few | TRBJ1-6
CASSLRTAYSNQPQHF | TGTGCCAGCAGTTTAAGGACCGCGTATAGCAATCAGCCCCAGCATTTT | - | TRBV12-3/TRBV12-4 | - | TRBJ1-5
CSVAKSASYNEQFF | TGCAGCGTTGCTAAATCGGCATCCTACAATGAGCAGTTCTTC | - | TRBV29-1 | - | TRBJ2-1
CASSEALDGGVYGYTF | TGTGCCAGCAGTGAAGCGCTTGACGGTGGGGTTTATGGCTACACCTTC | - | TRBV2 | - | TRBJ1-2
CAWSLSGSNGEQYF | TGTGCCTGGAGTCTGAGCGGGAGTAATGGCGAGCAGTACTTC | TRBD2 | TRBV30 | - | TRBJ2-7
CASSFQAPNQPQHF | TGTGCCAGCAGCTTCCAGGCCCCCAATCAGCCCCAGCATTTT | - | TRBV7-9 | - | TRBJ1-5
CASRPGPVQDGYTF | TGTGCCAGCAGGCCCGGCCCGGTACAAGATGGCTACACCTTC | - | TRBV25-1 | - | TRBJ1-2
CASSLDRDRTGANVLTF | TGCGCCAGCAGCTTGGACAGGGACCGAACTGGGGCCAACGTCCTGACTTTC | - | TRBV5-1 | few | TRBJ2-6
CASTLGTSVNEQFF | TGTGCCAGCACCCTCGGGACTAGCGTAAATGAGCAGTTCTTC | TRBD2 | TRBV12-3/TRBV12-4 | few | TRBJ2-1
CASSFSYTGANVLTF | TGTGCCAGCAGTTTTTCGTATACTGGGGCCAACGTCCTGACTTTC | - | TRBV12-3/TRBV12-4 | - | TRBJ2-6
CASSIEPSGSWGTGELFF | TGTGCCAGCAGTATCGAGCCGAGCGGGAGTTGGGGCACCGGGGAGCTGTTTTTT | TRBD2 | TRBV6-2/TRBV6-3 | few | TRBJ2-2
CASSVGGGGLTYNSPLHF | TGTGCCAGCAGCGTAGGAGGGGGCGGTTTAACCTATAATTCACCCCTCCACTTT | TRBD1 | TRBV9 | few | TRBJ1-6
CASRQRPLSSYEQYF | TGTGCCAGCAGGCAGCGACCCCTGAGCTCCTACGAGCAGTACTTC | - | TRBV27 | - | TRBJ2-7
CSARERGRNNSPLHF | TGCAGTGCTAGAGAACGGGGCAGGAATAATTCACCCCTCCACTTT | - | TRBV20-1 | few | TRBJ1-6
CSATRGLETEAFF | TGCAGTGCTACCAGGGGGCTCGAGACTGAAGCTTTCTTT | TRBD1 | TRBV20-1 | few | TRBJ1-1
CASSLADRQGVTDSPLHF | TGTGCCAGCAGCTTAGCGGACCGACAGGGGGTTACGGATTCACCCCTCCACTTT | TRBD1 | TRBV7-6 | few | TRBJ1-6
CSVGGRFDRVHGYTF | TGCAGCGTTGGGGGTCGGTTCGACAGAGTCCATGGCTACACCTTC | - | TRBV29-1 | - | TRBJ1-2
CASSFGHEGGYTF | TGCGCCAGCAGCTTCGGACACGAAGGGGGCTACACCTTC | - | TRBV5-1 | - | TRBJ1-2
CASSLDPQRTYNEQFF | TGTGCCAGCAGCTTAGACCCCCAGAGAACCTACAATGAGCAGTTCTTC | - | TRBV7-9 | few | TRBJ2-1
CASSLALASGTNEQFF | TGTGCCAGCAGCTTGGCCTTGGCTAGCGGGACAAATGAGCAGTTCTTC | TRBD2 | TRBV5-6 | - | TRBJ2-1
CASSPDRRVYEQYF | TGTGCCAGCAGCCCTGACCGGAGAGTCTACGAGCAGTACTTC | - | TRBV7-9 | - | TRBJ2-7